The present TCR beta chain was sequenced within a study of cytomegalovirus exposure and HLA in healthy donors. Overall study findings and caveats: The study assumed roughly uniform donor sequencing depth for presence/absence analyses. As was reported, the classifier diagnosed cytomegalovirus status with high specificity and sensitivity.

Regarding this clone: Its cognate antigen is unknown.

V lost 1 base, J lost 6 bases, and 12 bases lay in between. The CDR3 contains 14 residues. Germline V gives CDR1 SGHTA, CDR2 FQGNSA. Nominally healthy donors provided the samples, though records likely missed some immune exposures. Primers: 60 Vbeta forward and 13 Jbeta reverse. The repertoire was sequenced with immunoSEQ multiplex PCR; TCRdb's copy has only in-frame clones and lacks some. Recorded for this sample: some 150,000 clones. The source of this sequence is a man in his forties in good health and CMV-seronegative. V usage is TRBV7-2 and J usage is TRBJ1-2; D is ambiguous. Sequenced input: PBMCs. The CDR3 loop is CASSLGAGGNGYTF. The CDR3 bases are TGTGCCAGCAGCTTAGGGGCAGGAGGGAATGGCTACACCTTC.